The 26 T cell receptor beta chains in this list originate from one sample, sequenced in a study of vaccination and CD4 T cells after COVID-19. Sequencing of the DNA from cultured CD4+ T cells was carried out with the Oncomine TCR Beta short-read assay. One entry per CDR3 protein, called by TCRdb with MiXCR from the PCR reads. The table has more than 9,000 distinct CDR3 sequences, about 50% seen once; the top ten hold roughly a third. Antigens of these TCRs are unknown. As for treatment: approximately 9-day PBMC culture with coronavirus spike peptide pools or control peptides (ViraFEST assay). Sequencing was done on a sample of CD4+ T cells from blood, cultured in vitro. Source of these receptors: a human donor who had recovered from COVID-19.

The V and J genes are TRBV27 and TRBJ2-2, with TRBD2 identical over 7 bases. Germline lookup yields CDR1 MNHEY and CDR2 SMNVEV (reference sequence). The V and J ends lost 7 bases and 5 bases, in that order; junction bases with no gene match: 16. The CDR3 runs 17 residues. The CDR3 loop is CASIPSARGRGTGELFF. The CDR3 DNA sequence: TGTGCCAGCATTCCCTCGGCGCGCGGGAGAGGTACCGGGGAGCTGTTTTTT.

This rearrangement joins TRBV28 to TRBJ2-7; 7 nucleotides agree with TRBD2. Germline lookup yields CDR1 MDHEN and CDR2 SYDVKM. Germline trimming cut 1 base from V and 0 bases from J; bases unmatched to any gene: 15. The CDR3 length is 19 residues. The CDR3 sequence: CASSLSNLFSGRSSYEQYF. The CDR3 nucleotides are TGTGCCAGCAGTTTATCCAACCTTTTTAGCGGGCGGAGCTCCTACGAGCAGTACTTC.

This sequence joins TRBV4-1 and TRBJ1-2; a possible D gene is TRBD1 (6 bases). This CDR3 region has 15 residues. V shed 3 bases and J shed 7 bases, with 18 bases lying between them. Germline V gene sequence: CDR1 MGHRA, CDR2 YSYEKL. The CDR3 coding sequence is TGCGCCAGCAGCCAGAGCAACAGGGCCCGGGGTGGCTACACCTTC. Amino acids: CASSQSNRARGGYTF.

The chain carries TRBV6-1 and TRBJ1-2; D is uncertain. The CDR3 is 15 amino acids. Trimming stripped 3 bases from V and 5 bases from J, with 16 bases between. Looked up from germline, CDR1 is MNHNS and CDR2 is SASEGT. DNA of the CDR3: TGTGCCAGCAGTGAGGGTCCGAGGTCCCCGTATGGCTACACCTTC. It is translated as CASSEGPRSPYGYTF.

The genes are TRBV6-2 or TRBV6-3 and TRBJ2-1, with D unclear. Per germline, CDR1 MNHEY and CDR2 SVGEGT. The CDR3 extends over 15 amino acids. V lost 6 bases and J 4 bases, leaving 16 bases between the germline ends. In nucleotides, the CDR3 is TGTGCCAGCAGCGAACAACTTACCGGGTACAATGAGCAGTTCTTC. Its protein product is CASSEQLTGYNEQFF.

This clonotype was counted a few times. The V gene is TRBV11-2, the J gene TRBJ1-3, with TRBD1 matching 7 bases. Germline trimming cut 6 bases from V and 4 bases from J; bases unmatched to any gene: 9. The CDR3 runs to 15 residues. Germline V gene lookup returns CDR1 SGHAT and CDR2 FQNNGV. The CDR3: CASRPYDREGNTIYF. CDR3 DNA sequence: TGTGCCAGCAGACCCTATGACAGGGAAGGAAACACCATATATTTT.

J is TRBJ2-1 and V is TRBV5-1, with 8 nucleotides matching TRBD2. The germline CDR1 and CDR2 sequences are SGHRS and YFSETQ. With 6 bases clipped from V and 8 bases from J, the junction kept 16 bases outside the gene matches. The CDR3 has 16 amino acids. Written as DNA, the CDR3 is TGCGCCAGCACCCATCCGGGGGGGAGGACTCTGGATGAGCAGTTCTTC. Translated, it gives CASTHPGGRTLDEQFF.

The rearrangement joins TRBV19 to TRBJ2-3, with D possibly matching TRBD2 (5 bases). Germline V gives CDR1 LNHDA, CDR2 SQIVND (reference sequence). Between the trimmed V and J ends, which lost 3 bases and 4 bases, there was a span of 17 bases. The CDR3 contains 16 residues. The CDR3 DNA is TGTGCCAGTAGTATGTTCGAACAGAGGGTCCCAGATACGCAGTATTTT. Encoded protein: CASSMFEQRVPDTQYF.

In its sample, this clonotype was seen a few times. This chain joins TRBV6-1 and TRBJ1-1; 7 bases map to TRBD1. After removal of 4 bases from V and 3 bases from J, the junction contained 5 bases not matched to a gene. The CDR3 covers 14 residues. CDR1 is MNHNS and CDR2 is SASEGT in the germline V gene. CDR3 nucleotide sequence: TGTGCCAGCAGTGTTGACAGGGCGGACACTGAAGCTTTCTTT. As protein: CASSVDRADTEAFF.

The rearrangement links TRBV4-2 to TRBJ1-5, with 7 bases that match TRBD1. The CDR3 spans 15 residues. J gave up 6 bases and V 3 bases, and 8 bases lay outside the gene matches. The germline V gene encodes CDR1 LGHNA and CDR2 YNFKEQ. CDR3 in amino acids: CASSQAYRGGQPQHF. DNA for the CDR3: TGTGCCAGCAGCCAGGCATACAGGGGTGGTCAGCCCCAGCATTTT.

The chain joins TRBV15 to TRBJ1-3; D is undetermined. Trimming shortened V by 0 bases and J by 0 bases, and 6 bases separated the two germline ends. The CDR3 is 15 residues long. The V gene's germline CDR1 is LNHNV and CDR2 YYDKDF (reference sequence). The CDR3 here is CATSRDRGSGNTIYF. Written as DNA, the CDR3 is TGTGCCACCAGCAGAGACCGGGGCTCTGGAAACACCATATATTTT. Full variable domain (rest looked up from reference TRBV15 and TRBJ1-3): DAMVIQNPRYQVTQFGKPVTLSCSQTLNHNVMYWYQQKSSQAPKLLFHYYDKDFNNEADTPDNFQSRRPNTSFCFLDIRSPGLGDTAMYLCATSRDRGSGNTIYFGEGSWLTVV.

Concerning this clonotype itself: The junction does not match germline at one end; this may be a read error. This chain links TRBV7-2 with TRBJ1-1; no clear D gene. The CDR3 length is 14 residues. The germline V gene encodes CDR1 SGHTA and CDR2 FQGNSA. DNA of the CDR3: TGTGCCAGCAGCTTAGAGTGGGGAGACACTGAGGCTTTCTTT. Its protein is CASSLEWGDTEAFF.

V usage is TRBV7-2 and J usage is TRBJ2-7; 8 nucleotides match TRBD2. The CDR3 is 16 residues long. Germline trimming cut 4 bases from V and 2 bases from J; bases unmatched to any gene: 10. CDR1 is SGHTA and CDR2 is FQGNSA in the germline V gene. CDR3 nucleotides: TGTGCCAGCAGCTCCCAGGGGAGCGGGAGAGCCTACGAGCAGTACTTC. It yields the protein CASSSQGSGRAYEQYF.

This clonotype has a handful of counts. This sequence joins TRBV25-1 and TRBJ2-3, with D perhaps being TRBD1 or TRBD2 (5 bases each). Germline lookup yields CDR1 MGHDK and CDR2 SYGVNS. V shed 3 bases and J shed 1 base, with 5 bases lying between them. This CDR3 has 13 amino acids. CDR3 sequence: CASSEGGTDTQYF. The CDR3 nucleotides are TGTGCCAGCAGTGAGGGGGGCACAGATACGCAGTATTTT.

The chain has TRBV7-8 and TRBJ2-1; TRBD2 is a possible D gene (5 bases). The CDR3 is made up of 13 amino acids. Germline CDR1 reads SGHVS; CDR2 reads FQNEAQ. The germline V and J ends were trimmed by 1 base and 4 bases, with 5 bases remaining between them. The CDR3 sequence: CASSLGRYNEQFF. In DNA, the CDR3 is TGTGCCAGCAGCTTAGGGAGGTACAATGAGCAGTTCTTC.

The V gene is TRBV7-6, the J gene TRBJ1-6; D remains ambiguous. V lost 5 bases, J lost 3 bases, and 17 bases lay in between. Germline V gives CDR1 SGHVS, CDR2 FNYEAQ. There are 17 residues in the CDR3. The CDR3 nucleotides read TGTGCCAGCAGCCCCTCCATAAAGGCAAACTATAATTCACCCCTCCACTTT. This codes for CASSPSIKANYNSPLHF. The variable domain in full, completed from reference TRBV7-6 and TRBJ1-6, reads GAGVSQSPRYKVTKRGQDVALRCDPISGHVSLYWYRQALGQGPEFLTYFNYEAQQDKSGLPNDRFSAERPEGSISTLTIQRTEQRDSAMYRCASSPSIKANYNSPLHFGNGTRLTVT.

The chain links TRBV19 to TRBJ2-7, with TRBD2 matching over 11 bases. The J segment lost 3 bases and the V segment lost 9 bases, leaving 1 base of the junction unmatched. There are 12 residues in the CDR3. Per the germline V gene, CDR1 is LNHDA and CDR2 is SQIVND (reference sequence). CDR3: CASGTSGYEQYF. CDR3 bases: TGTGCCAGCGGGACTAGCGGCTACGAGCAGTACTTC.

This clonotype was picked up a small number of times. The chain carries TRBV27 and TRBJ1-6, with a tentative D call TRBD1 (5 bases). V was clipped by 8 bases and J by 0 bases, with 8 bases between them. CDR3 size: 14 residues. The germline V gene encodes CDR1 MNHEY and CDR2 SMNVEV (reference sequence). The CDR3: CASRRGSYNSPLHF. The CDR3 nucleotides read TGTGCCAGCCGGAGGGGCTCCTATAATTCACCCCTCCACTTT.

V gene TRBV5-8 combines with J gene TRBJ1-2; D ambiguous. The germline V and J ends were trimmed by 4 bases and 0 bases, with 10 bases remaining between them. The CDR3 is made up of 14 amino acids. The V gene's germline CDR1 is SGHTS and CDR2 YDEGEE. The chain's CDR3 is CASSQGRSNYGYTF. CDR3 in DNA: TGTGCCAGCAGCCAAGGACGGTCTAACTATGGCTACACCTTC. The full variable domain, in which reference TRBV5-8 and TRBJ1-2 provide the parts outside the CDR3, is EAGVTQSPTHLIKTRGQQATLRCSPISGHTSVYWYQQALGLGLQFLLWYDEGEERNRGNFPPRFSGRQFPNYSSELNVNALELEDSALYLCASSQGRSNYGYTFGSGTRLTVV.

The V and J genes are TRBV19 and TRBJ1-5; D perhaps matches TRBD1 (6 bases). Germline V gene lookup returns CDR1 LNHDA and CDR2 SQIVND (reference sequence). The CDR3 runs 14 residues. Trimming cost V 2 bases and J 6 bases, with 11 bases left between them. CDR3 sequence: CASSISTGPQPQHF. CDR3 bases: TGTGCCAGTAGTATATCAACAGGGCCTCAGCCCCAGCATTTT. Full variable domain (missing parts from reference TRBV19 and TRBJ1-5): DGGITQSPKYLFRKEGQNVTLSCEQNLNHDAMYWYRQDPGQGLRLIYYSQIVNDFQKGDIAEGYSVSREKKESFPLTVTSAQKNPTAFYLCASSISTGPQPQHFGDGTRLSIL.

V is TRBV5-4 and J is TRBJ2-7; 10 bases match TRBD2. V shed 4 bases, J shed 0 bases, and the junction held 4 bases outside the gene matches. Germline-derived CDR1 and CDR2 are SGHNT and YYREEE (reference sequence). The CDR3 loop spans 15 amino acids. CDR3 in DNA: TGTGCCAGCAGCCCAGGGACTAGCGCCTCCTACGAGCAGTACTTC. Its protein is CASSPGTSASYEQYF.

This clonotype was detected only once. This chain connects TRBV30 to TRBJ1-2, with D unresolved. CDR3 size: 17 residues. CDR1 and CDR2 (germline): GTSNPN, SVGIG (reference sequence). Trimming cost V 3 bases and J 4 bases, with 24 bases left between them. The CDR3 sequence is CAWRHTGEVDGLYGYTF. CDR3 DNA: TGTGCCTGGAGACACACCGGGGAGGTGGACGGACTCTATGGCTACACCTTC.

V gene TRBV20-1 combines with J gene TRBJ2-3; TRBD2 matches 8 bases. The CDR3 runs 16 residues. With 5 bases clipped from V and 5 bases from J, the junction kept 15 bases outside the gene matches. The germline V gene encodes CDR1 DFQATT and CDR2 SNEGSKA (reference sequence). CDR3 sequence (DNA): TGCAGTGCTCCCATTTTCGGGAGGGCCGTGGAAGATACGCAGTATTTT. It encodes CSAPIFGRAVEDTQYF.

The chain recombines TRBV5-4 with TRBJ2-2; 10 bases fit TRBD2. CDR1 SGHNT and CDR2 YYREEE come from the germline V gene (reference sequence). J lost 2 bases, V lost 3 bases, and 7 bases had no gene match. The CDR3 length is 17 residues. The CDR3, as DNA: TGTGCCAGCAGCTCAGGACGACTAGCGGGTAACACCGGGGAGCTGTTTTTT. Translation: CASSSGRLAGNTGELFF.

J is TRBJ2-7 and V is TRBV7-6; either TRBD1 or TRBD2 may fit D (7 bases each). CDR1 and CDR2 from the germline V gene are SGHVS and FNYEAQ. The CDR3 length is 13 residues. Trimming cost V 4 bases and J 7 bases, with 14 bases left between them. As DNA, the CDR3 is TGTGCCAGCAGCTCAACAGGGGAGGGGGAGCAGTACTTC. This sequence encodes CASSSTGEGEQYF.

The gene calls are TRBV5-4 and TRBJ1-3; 7 bases fit TRBD1. Germline V gene lookup returns CDR1 SGHNT and CDR2 YYREEE (reference sequence). The CDR3 sequence is 15 residues long. V gave up 4 bases and J gave up 0 bases; unmatched junction bases: 4. CDR3 in amino acids: CASSGGTVSGNTIYF. DNA of the CDR3: TGTGCCAGCAGCGGCGGGACAGTCTCTGGAAACACCATATATTTT.